This TCR beta chain stems from a study of cytotoxic CD8 clonotypes in ibrutinib-treated CLL. The table came from immunoSEQ multiplex PCR; TCRdb's copy has only in-frame clones and leaves some out. The sample includes tens of thousands of clones, around 68% of them seen just once. The length of the CDR3 is 15 residues. J was trimmed by 7 bases and V by 3 bases; bases with no gene match: 11. Germline V lookup: CDR1 KGHSH, CDR2 LQKENI. This TCR came from a human donor with chronic lymphocytic leukemia. Sequences were derived from PBMCs, sampled after 12 months of ibrutinib treatment. The V call is TRBV18, the J call TRBJ2-7; 8 nucleotides agree with TRBD1. CDR3 sequence (DNA): TGTGCCAGCTCACCCGGTGGGCAGGGGGCGAGGGAGCAGTACTTC. Translating it yields CASSPGGQGAREQYF. The full variable domain, with the rest looked up from reference TRBV18 and TRBJ2-7, is NAGVMQNPRHLVRRRGQEARLRCSPMKGHSHVYWYRQLPEEGLKFMVYLQKENIIDESGMPKERFSAEFPKEGPSILRIQQVVRGDSAAYFCASSPGGQGAREQYFGPGTRLTVT.